The clone carrying this T cell receptor (beta chain) was seen ten or more times. The V and J ends lost 4 bases and 1 base, in that order; junction bases with no gene match: 7. The CDR3 is 15 residues long. Per the germline V gene, CDR1 is SGHTA and CDR2 is FQGNSA. 1 million sorted CD4+ or CD8+ T cells made each library. These data are taken from a study of neurological immune-mediated disorders. The cDNA came from 5'RACE with 10-nucleotide random UMIs. Sequencing runs each yielded over 200 million TCR-beta sequences from 15-18 subjects. Each CDR3 protein is one row after TCRdb ran MiXCR on the 5' RACE reads. The data hold approximately 41,000 distinct CDR3 sequences, with approximately 15% observed a single time.

This TCR was sampled from a woman in her fifties or sixties with HTLV-1-associated myelopathy (HAM/TSP). Sequencing was done on a sample of CD4+ T cells from blood. V usage is TRBV7-2 and J usage is TRBJ2-7, with 7 bases fitting TRBD1. The DNA for the CDR3 is TGTGCCAGCAGCTACTTGACAGGGAGTTCCTACGAGCAGTACTTC. Translating gives CASSYLTGSSYEQYF. The full variable domain, completed using reference TRBV7-2 and TRBJ2-7, is GAGVSQSPSNKVTEKGKDVELRCDPISGHTALYWYRQSLGQGLEFLIYFQGNSAPDKSGLPSDRFSAERTGGSVSTLTIQRTQQEDSAVYLCASSYLTGSSYEQYFGPGTRLTVT.